This entry describes one T cell receptor beta chain. Only in-frame clones appear in the TCRdb table, and some are missing; sequencing was by immunoSEQ multiplex PCR. The repertoire holds over 70,000 clones, with 90% to 95% as singletons. The sample originates from a study of T cell changes during pregnancy in multiple sclerosis. CDR1 and CDR2 (germline): MNHNY, SVGAGI (reference sequence). This CDR3 is built from 13 residues. Trimming cost V 6 bases and J 6 bases, with 11 bases left between them. The material was peripheral blood, obtained in the first trimester of pregnancy. The chain has TRBV6-6 and TRBJ1-4, with TRBD1 as a possible D gene (6 bases). This clonotype originated in a female donor with multiple sclerosis, enrolled in a pregnancy study. Here the CDR3 reads CASSPDRDEKLFF. The CDR3 nucleotides read TGTGCCAGCAGCCCGGACAGAGATGAAAAACTGTTTTTT.